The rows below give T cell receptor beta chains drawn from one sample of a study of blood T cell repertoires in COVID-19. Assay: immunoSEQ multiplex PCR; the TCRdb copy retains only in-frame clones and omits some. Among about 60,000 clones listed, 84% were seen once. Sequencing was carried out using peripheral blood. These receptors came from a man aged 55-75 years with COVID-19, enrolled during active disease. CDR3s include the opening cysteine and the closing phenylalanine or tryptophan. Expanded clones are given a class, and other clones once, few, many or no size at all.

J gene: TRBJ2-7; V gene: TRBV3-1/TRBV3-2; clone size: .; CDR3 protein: CASSHDFYEQYF
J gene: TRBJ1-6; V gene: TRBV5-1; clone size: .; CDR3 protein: CASNIGLPGMASPLHF
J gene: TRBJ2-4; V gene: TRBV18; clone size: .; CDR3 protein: CASCPQGAKNIQYF
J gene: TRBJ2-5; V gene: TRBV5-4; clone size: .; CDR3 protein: CASSLALRLQETQYF
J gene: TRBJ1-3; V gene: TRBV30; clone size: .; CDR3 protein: CAWPVGNTIYF
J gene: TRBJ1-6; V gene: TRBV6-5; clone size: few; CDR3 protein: CASSYSAGTNSPLHF
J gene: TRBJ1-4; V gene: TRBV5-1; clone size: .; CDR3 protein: CASSPGQGIATNEKLFF
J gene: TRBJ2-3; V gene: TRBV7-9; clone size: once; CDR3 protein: CASSRVRTALDTQYF
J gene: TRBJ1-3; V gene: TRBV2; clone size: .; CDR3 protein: CASSPPLSGNTIYF
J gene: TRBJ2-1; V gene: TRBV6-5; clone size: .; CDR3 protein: CASSYSRLASTNEQFF
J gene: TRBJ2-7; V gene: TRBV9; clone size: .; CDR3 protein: CASSVDPTRPYGQYF
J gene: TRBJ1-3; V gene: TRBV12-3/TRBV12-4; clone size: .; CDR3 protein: CASSQTGLDTIYF
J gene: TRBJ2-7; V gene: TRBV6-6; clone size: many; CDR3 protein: CASSPRQGAAYEQYF
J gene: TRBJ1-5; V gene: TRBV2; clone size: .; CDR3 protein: CASSYRGLTSNQPQHF
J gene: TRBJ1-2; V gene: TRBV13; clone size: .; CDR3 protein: CASSLEGTITVYGYTF
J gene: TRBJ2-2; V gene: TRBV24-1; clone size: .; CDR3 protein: CATSDSTVWNTGELFF
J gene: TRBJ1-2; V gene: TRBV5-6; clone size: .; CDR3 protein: CASSLRTGMHRDYGYTF
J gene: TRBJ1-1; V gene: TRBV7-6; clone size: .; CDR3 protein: CASSPTRGNTEAFF
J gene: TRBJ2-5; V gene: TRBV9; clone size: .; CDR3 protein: CASSEGLANQETQYF
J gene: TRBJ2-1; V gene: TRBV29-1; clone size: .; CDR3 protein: CSVGPGQGNEQFF
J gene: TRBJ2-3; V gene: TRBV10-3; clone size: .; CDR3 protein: CAPQGSGRVWVTDTQYF
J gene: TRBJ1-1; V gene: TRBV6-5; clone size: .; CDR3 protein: CASSYWGQNTEAFF
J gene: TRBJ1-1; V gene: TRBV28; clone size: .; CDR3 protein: CASVVDRSNTEAFF
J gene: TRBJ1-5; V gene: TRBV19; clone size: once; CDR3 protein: CASSTAVNQPQHF
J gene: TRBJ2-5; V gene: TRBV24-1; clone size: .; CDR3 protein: CATSDYRDSYQETQYF
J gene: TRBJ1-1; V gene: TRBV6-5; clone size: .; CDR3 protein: CASSRTGNTEAFF
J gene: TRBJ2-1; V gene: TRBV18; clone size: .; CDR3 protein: CASPISGRAGDNEQFF
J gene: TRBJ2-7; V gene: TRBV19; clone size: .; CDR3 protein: CASSTTSGTGFHEQYF
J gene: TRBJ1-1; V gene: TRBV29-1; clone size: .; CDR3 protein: CSVGSWGGKNTEAFF
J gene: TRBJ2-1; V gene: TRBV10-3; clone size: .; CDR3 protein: CASPLRTGTYEQFF
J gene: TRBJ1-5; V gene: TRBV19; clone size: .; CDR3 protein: CASSIGGGGQPQHF
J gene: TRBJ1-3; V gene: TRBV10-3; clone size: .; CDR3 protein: CATTGTGDSGNTIYF
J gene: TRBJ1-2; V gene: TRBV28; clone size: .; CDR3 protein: CASSSVDTYGYTF
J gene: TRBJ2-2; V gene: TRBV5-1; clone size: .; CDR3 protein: CASSGAAGETGELFF
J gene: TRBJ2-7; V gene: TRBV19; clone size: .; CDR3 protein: CASSIDRGDEQYF
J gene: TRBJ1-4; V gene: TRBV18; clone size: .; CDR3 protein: CASSPPVQSSNEKLFF
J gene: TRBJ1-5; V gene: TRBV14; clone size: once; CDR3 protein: CASSQEAGFSNQPQHF
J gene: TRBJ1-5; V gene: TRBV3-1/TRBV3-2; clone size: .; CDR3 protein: CASSQARDILPQHF
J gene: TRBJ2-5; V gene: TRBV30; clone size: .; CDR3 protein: CALVRLAGEAQYF
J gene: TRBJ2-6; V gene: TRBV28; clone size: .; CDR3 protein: CATQAGGPSGANVLTF
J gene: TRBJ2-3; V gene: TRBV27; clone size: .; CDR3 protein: CASGWGQRQYF
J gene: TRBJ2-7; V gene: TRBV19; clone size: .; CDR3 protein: CASSIWTSRTYEQYF
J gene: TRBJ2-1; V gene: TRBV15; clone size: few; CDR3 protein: CATSSVTFGLDNEQFF
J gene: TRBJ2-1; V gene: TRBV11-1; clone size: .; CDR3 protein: CASSFGGSSYNEQFF
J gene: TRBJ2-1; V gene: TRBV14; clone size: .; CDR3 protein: CASSQEISGKVEQFF
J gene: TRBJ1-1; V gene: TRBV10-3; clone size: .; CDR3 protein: CAISGGGVTEAFF
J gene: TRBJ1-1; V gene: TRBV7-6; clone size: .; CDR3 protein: CASSLNAGVNTEAFF
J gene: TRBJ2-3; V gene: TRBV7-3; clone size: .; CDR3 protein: CASSLGSGHTDTQYF
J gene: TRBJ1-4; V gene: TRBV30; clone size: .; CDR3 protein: CAWSVRGSTNEKLFF
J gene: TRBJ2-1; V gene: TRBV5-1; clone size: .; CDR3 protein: CASSPSPGTGGASEQFF
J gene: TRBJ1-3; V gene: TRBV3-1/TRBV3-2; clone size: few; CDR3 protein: CASSQDSSSSGNTIYF
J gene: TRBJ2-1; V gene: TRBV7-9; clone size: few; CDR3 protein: CASSFDRGRGNEQFF
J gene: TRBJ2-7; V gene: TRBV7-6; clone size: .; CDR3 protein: CASSAPGTSSIGQYF
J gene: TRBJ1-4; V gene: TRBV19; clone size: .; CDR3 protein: CASSSLGTVATNEKLFF
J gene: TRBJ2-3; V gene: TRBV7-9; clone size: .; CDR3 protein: CASSFPPPGRTDTQYF
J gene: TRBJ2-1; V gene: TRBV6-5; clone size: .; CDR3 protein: CASSYAGGPFEQFF
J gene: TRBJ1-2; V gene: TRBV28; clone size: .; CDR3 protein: CASSTEGYFGDGYTF
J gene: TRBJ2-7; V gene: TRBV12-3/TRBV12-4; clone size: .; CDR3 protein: CASSLWTGWEQYF
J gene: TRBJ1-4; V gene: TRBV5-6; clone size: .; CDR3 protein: CASSVGSRANEKLFF
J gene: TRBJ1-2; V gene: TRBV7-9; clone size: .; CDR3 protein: CASSPQGVDGYTF